These 23 T cell receptor beta chains originate from one sample sequenced in a study of T cell responses to AZD1222 COVID-19 vaccine. This table comes from immunoSEQ multiplex PCR, and its TCRdb copy is limited to in-frame clones, with some not included. The sample has 95,000 to 150,000 clones, roughly 90% seen once; the top ten hold roughly 4%. The sample in question was peripheral blood, obtained on day 0 of AZD1222 vaccination. The origin of the receptors is an adult in good health.

The chain is built from TRBV7-2 and TRBJ1-2, with 10 positions matching TRBD1. The CDR3 totals 15 residues. V dropped 5 bases and J dropped 7; count of bases not matched to a gene: 10. Germline loops: CDR1 SGHTA, CDR2 FQGNSA. The CDR3 bases are TGTGCCAGCAGCCCGGGGCAGGACAGGGGGTTTGGCTACACCTTC. Encoded protein: CASSPGQDRGFGYTF. The variable domain in full, completed from reference TRBV7-2 and TRBJ1-2, reads GAGVSQSPSNKVTEKGKDVELRCDPISGHTALYWYRQSLGQGLEFLIYFQGNSAPDKSGLPSDRFSAERTGGSVSTLTIQRTQQEDSAVYLCASSPGQDRGFGYTFGSGTRLTVV.

The chain is built from TRBV13 and TRBJ2-1; a weak D match, TRBD2 (6 bases). Germline V gene lookup returns CDR1 PRHDT and CDR2 FYEKMQ (reference sequence). This CDR3 region has 15 residues. V lost 4 bases to trimming and J lost 1 base, with 11 bases between them. The CDR3 reads CASSSGTQSYNEQFF. The CDR3 region has the DNA TGTGCCAGCAGCTCCGGGACTCAGTCCTACAATGAGCAGTTCTTC.

The gene calls are TRBV5-1 and TRBJ2-2; no clear D gene. V lost 5 bases to trimming and J lost 3 bases, with 8 bases between them. Germline V gene data show CDR1 as SGHRS and CDR2 as YFSETQ. The CDR3 has 13 residues. The CDR3 region is CASSVQDTGELFF. CDR3 in DNA: TGCGCCAGCAGTGTGCAGGACACCGGGGAGCTGTTTTTT.

The genes are TRBV24-1 and TRBJ1-1; the D gene is possibly TRBD1 (6 bases). The CDR3 runs 13 residues. Trimming cost V 7 bases and J 7 bases, with 15 bases left between them. CDR1 is KGHDR, CDR2 SFDVKD, per germline. CDR3 DNA: TGTGCCACCAGACAGACAGGAGAGCTTGAAGCTTTCTTT. It yields the protein CATRQTGELEAFF.

The rearrangement joins TRBV5-1 to TRBJ2-1; 11 bases map to TRBD1. From germline, CDR1 is SGHRS and CDR2 YFSETQ. This CDR3 is 18 amino acids long. J was trimmed by 0 bases and V by 5 bases; bases with no gene match: 10. CDR3 region: CASRVWTGGTSSYNEQFF. CDR3 nucleotides: TGCGCCAGCAGAGTGTGGACAGGGGGCACGAGCTCCTACAATGAGCAGTTCTTC. Together with reference TRBV5-1 and TRBJ2-1, the CDR3 gives the full variable domain: KAGVTQTPRYLIKTRGQQVTLSCSPISGHRSVSWYQQTPGQGLQFLFEYFSETQRNKGNFPGRFSGRQFSNSRSEMNVSTLELGDSALYLCASRVWTGGTSSYNEQFFGPGTRLTVL.

This chain connects TRBV4-1 to TRBJ2-3, with a tentative D call TRBD2 (6 bases). V was clipped by 1 base and J by 5 bases, with 7 bases between them. Germline-derived CDR1 and CDR2 are MGHRA and YSYEKL. The CDR3 runs to 13 residues. The CDR3 DNA reads as TGCGCCAGCAGCCAAGTGGGGGGAGATACGCAGTATTTT. This translates into CASSQVGGDTQYF.

The V and J genes are TRBV5-1 and TRBJ2-5; no firm D call. V gave up 0 bases and J gave up 5 bases, with 5 bases separating them. Germline values: CDR1 SGHRS, CDR2 YFSETQ. The CDR3 runs 12 residues. The CDR3 loop is CASSLAEETQYF. CDR3 sequence (DNA): TGCGCCAGCAGCTTGGCCGAGGAGACCCAGTACTTC.

In its sample, this clone was seen once. The J gene is TRBJ2-2, the V gene TRBV9, with D perhaps matching TRBD1 (6 bases). V shed 2 bases and J shed 6 bases, with 14 bases lying between them. The germline CDR1 and CDR2 sequences are SGDLS and YYNGEE. The CDR3 loop spans 15 amino acids. The DNA of the CDR3 is TGTGCCAGCAGCGTTTTACAGGGTCTCGCCGGGGAGCTGTTTTTT. Its translation: CASSVLQGLAGELFF.

Written as DNA, the CDR3 is TGTGCCAGCAGCCCCGCGACAGTCACGACCTATGGCTACACCTTC. This codes for CASSPATVTTYGYTF. This chain links TRBV28 with TRBJ1-2, with TRBD1 as a possible D gene (5 bases). V was pared by 6 bases and J by 4 bases, with 18 bases between. The CDR3 sequence is 15 residues long. Germline V gene data show CDR1 as MDHEN and CDR2 as SYDVKM.

The V call is TRBV5-6, the J call TRBJ1-2, with D uncertain. Germline CDR1 SGHDT, CDR2 YYEEEE. CDR3 length: 16 residues. Trimming removed 4 bases at V and 0 bases at J, with 16 bases between. Here the CDR3 DNA reads TGTGCCAGCAGCGACCGACGGGGAACAACTAACTATGGCTACACCTTC. Its translation is CASSDRRGTTNYGYTF.

The count of this clone is one. The genes are TRBV28 and TRBJ2-7; 8 positions match TRBD1. V shed 4 bases, J shed 1 base, and the junction held 6 bases outside the gene matches. The CDR3 covers 15 residues. Germline CDR1 MDHEN, CDR2 SYDVKM. The CDR3 region has the DNA TGTGCCAGCAGTTCCTTCAGGGGGCGGTCCTACGAGCAGTACTTC. Translating gives CASSSFRGRSYEQYF. Drawing the rest from reference TRBV28 and TRBJ2-7, the complete variable domain is DVKVTQSSRYLVKRTGEKVFLECVQDMDHENMFWYRQDPGLGLRLIYFSYDVKMKEKGDIPEGYSVSREKKERFSLILESASTNQTSMYLCASSSFRGRSYEQYFGPGTRLTVT.

V usage is TRBV7-9 and J usage is TRBJ2-5; tentative D call: TRBD1 (5 bases). The V end was cut by 5 bases, the J end by 1 base, with 11 bases between. Germline CDR1 and CDR2: SEHNR and FQNEAQ (reference sequence). The CDR3 spans 14 residues. The CDR3 sequence is CASSHRTPQETQYF. In nucleotides, the CDR3 is TGTGCCAGCAGCCATCGGACACCCCAAGAGACCCAGTACTTC.

The chain carries TRBV4-2 and TRBJ1-4; no clear D gene. V gave up 0 bases and J gave up 8 bases, with 4 bases separating them. The CDR3 loop spans 12 amino acids. Germline-derived CDR1 and CDR2 are LGHNA and YNFKEQ. This chain's CDR3 is CASSQEDEKLFF. Written as DNA, the CDR3 is TGTGCCAGCAGCCAAGAGGACGAAAAACTGTTTTTT.

V is TRBV9 and J is TRBJ2-3; 7 bases match TRBD1. The CDR3 has 16 amino acids. V shed 4 bases and J 4 bases; nucleotides not matched to a gene: 12. Per germline, CDR1 SGDLS and CDR2 YYNGEE. CDR3 in amino acids: CASSPPGQGDADTQYF. CDR3 nucleotides: TGTGCCAGCAGCCCCCCGGGCCAGGGGGACGCAGATACGCAGTATTTT.

This sequence joins TRBV3-1 (or the pseudogene TRBV3-2) and TRBJ2-7; perhaps TRBD2 as D (6 bases). Germline-derived CDR1 and CDR2 are LGHDT and YNNKEL (reference sequence). V was clipped by 1 base and J by 10 bases, with 8 bases between them. There are 11 residues in the CDR3. In DNA form, the CDR3 reads TGTGCCAGCAGCCAAGGACTAGACCAGTACTTC. This translates into CASSQGLDQYF.

The genes are TRBV20-1 and TRBJ1-3; D is ambiguous. Trimming stripped 0 bases from V and 8 bases from J, with 5 bases between. The V gene's germline CDR1 is DFQATT and CDR2 SNEGSKA (reference sequence). This CDR3 contains 11 residues. Here the CDR3 reads CSAREADTIYF. The CDR3 DNA is TGCAGTGCTAGAGAAGCTGACACCATATATTTT.

Concerning this clone itself: An end of the junction differs from the germline gene, which may be a read error. J is TRBJ1-2 and V is TRBV20-1; perhaps TRBD1 as D (5 bases). This CDR3 has 15 amino acids. Germline values: CDR1 DFQATT, CDR2 SNEGSKA (reference sequence). CDR3 sequence (DNA): TGCAGTGCTAGTTCGGGTAGAAAGGGACGCGCGGATCGGTCCTTC. Translated, it gives CSASSGRKGRADRSF.

The V gene is TRBV11-2, the J gene TRBJ2-3, with D possibly being TRBD1 or TRBD2 (5 bases each). V lost 1 base to trimming and J lost 0 bases, with 11 bases between them. This CDR3 has 16 residues. From germline, CDR1 is SGHAT and CDR2 FQNNGV. The CDR3, as DNA: TGTGCCAGCAGCTTAGGAGGGGTAGCTAGCACAGATACGCAGTATTTT. This translates into CASSLGGVASTDTQYF.

V is TRBV11-3 and J is TRBJ2-1, with a tentative D call TRBD1 (6 bases). The CDR3 covers 17 residues. V lost 0 bases to trimming and J lost 7 bases, with 19 bases between them. Germline values: CDR1 SGHNT, CDR2 YENEEA. DNA of the CDR3: TGTGCCAGCAGCTTAGATACGTCAGGGGCCCCCTGGAATGAGCAGTTCTTC. Amino acid sequence: CASSLDTSGAPWNEQFF.

V gene TRBV28 combines with J gene TRBJ1-1, with D possibly matching TRBD1 (6 bases). The CDR3 runs to 14 residues. The germline V gene has CDR1 MDHEN and CDR2 SYDVKM. With 2 bases removed from V and 0 bases from J, the gap between germline ends came to 7 bases. The CDR3 sequence: CASSLGTLNTEAFF. As DNA, the CDR3 is TGTGCCAGCAGTTTAGGGACACTGAACACTGAAGCTTTCTTT. The entire variable domain, with the rest obtained from reference TRBV28 and TRBJ1-1, is as follows: DVKVTQSSRYLVKRTGEKVFLECVQDMDHENMFWYRQDPGLGLRLIYFSYDVKMKEKGDIPEGYSVSREKKERFSLILESASTNQTSMYLCASSLGTLNTEAFFGQGTRLTVV.

The chain uses TRBV27 and TRBJ1-6; D is unresolved. V was cut by 5 bases and J by 9 bases, with 11 bases left in between. This CDR3 has 13 residues. The germline gives CDR1 MNHEY, CDR2 SMNVEV (reference sequence). As DNA, the CDR3 is TGTGCCAGCAGTCCCCAGAGCGGTTCACCCCTCCACTTT. This codes for CASSPQSGSPLHF.

The rearrangement uses TRBV18 and TRBJ2-7; possible D gene TRBD2, 5 bases. The CDR3 has 15 residues. V lost 0 bases and J 5 bases, leaving 14 bases between the germline ends. Germline-derived CDR1 and CDR2 are KGHSH and LQKENI. The CDR3 loop is CASSPPGQEVNEQYF. CDR3 coding DNA: TGTGCCAGCTCACCACCCGGCCAGGAGGTGAACGAGCAGTACTTC.

The chain combines TRBV9 with TRBJ2-7, with a weak D call TRBD1 (5 bases). The CDR3 runs to 14 residues. CDR1 and CDR2 from the germline V gene are SGDLS and YYNGEE. V lost 3 bases, J lost 0 bases, and 10 bases lay in between. The CDR3, as DNA: TGTGCCAGCAGCGACGACAGAAGCTCCTACGAGCAGTACTTC. Protein: CASSDDRSSYEQYF.